The entry below gives a single TCR beta chain sequence along with its context. Unstimulated PBMCs were sorted into CD3+CD4+ and CD3+CD8+ populations. This sample stems from a study of T cell clones after liver transplantation. Study-wide background: TCRbeta sequencing after a pre-transplant mixed lymphocyte reaction identified graft-donor-reactive clones, later tracked in post-transplant blood. Three of eight recipients were HCV-positive; others had non-autoimmune, non-viral indications.

The assay was immunoSEQ multiplex PCR, and TCRdb's table has in-frame clones only and misses some. Seen here are 85,000 to 130,000 clones, about 81% observed once, and the top ten hold 0.99%. V was shortened by 7 bases and J by 1 base, with 14 bases between the two germline ends. The CDR3 runs to 14 residues. Germline assignment: CDR1 MNHNY and CDR2 SVGAGI (reference sequence). This specimen was CD4+ T cells from blood, taken before liver transplant. The source of this sequence is a human donor who received a liver transplant. V and J are TRBV6-6 and TRBJ2-7; D may be TRBD1 or TRBD2 (5 bases each). This chain's CDR3 is CASTTGQPSYEQYF. DNA for the CDR3: TGTGCCAGCACTACGGGGCAGCCATCCTACGAGCAGTACTTC.